Listed here is a single T cell receptor beta chain. TCRdb redid the calling of the RT-PCR reads with MiXCR, one entry per CDR3 protein. The sample holds hundreds of thousands of distinct CDR3 sequences, over 12% seen once. This CDR3 is 13 amino acids long. The ends lost 5 bases at V and 6 bases at J; junction bases unmatched: 5. Sequencing was carried out using memory CD4+ T cells from blood. The clonotype was recovered from a female donor in good health, serving as a healthy control. This rearrangement joins TRBV12-3 or TRBV12-4 to TRBJ2-5, with TRBD1 matching 8 bases. CDR3 nucleotides: TGTGCCAGCAGTGGGGGCAGGGGGCAGACCCAGTACTTC. Translating gives CASSGGRGQTQYF.